This record concerns one T cell receptor beta chain sequence. What it recognizes is unknown. This sample stems from a study of T cell repertoires in cytomegalovirus infection. Whole-study context: HLA-C-restricted CMV epitopes, recently identified, and well-studied HLA-B-restricted ones were used by the study. In public TCR beta signatures, there were indications of both CMV infection and matching HLA type.

TCRdb called the reads again in MiXCR, with one record for every CDR3 protein. The sample has roughly 920,000 distinct CDR3 sequences; around 32% are singletons. Findings and caveats of the study: Using cumulative public TCR beta family frequency, the authors identified those who carried CMV together with the relevant HLA. The response measured ex vivo was dominated by TCR beta clonotypes (HLA-C-restricted and CMV-specific).

Sequences were derived from cultured CD8+ T cells from PBMCs, sampled from culture after CMV antigen stimulation. The sequence derives from a human donor in good health (CMV status not recorded). Some clones in this sample may be carry-over from other donors' samples.

CDR3 DNA: TGTGCCAGCAGGCGTCCGGACAACTTTGGATTGAACACTGAAGCTTTCTTT. This encodes CASRRPDNFGLNTEAFF. This sequence joins TRBV6-1 and TRBJ1-1; tentatively, D is TRBD1 (5 bases). V dropped 6 bases and J dropped 0 bases, with 20 bases sitting between them. The CDR3 spans 17 residues. Per germline, CDR1 MNHNS and CDR2 SASEGT.